What follows are 27 T cell receptor beta chains derived from one specimen sequenced in a study of beta chain features in type 1 diabetes. Broader study findings: Patients with Type 1 diabetes showed moderately but significantly shorter TCRB CDR3s in all four CD4+ subsets.

Expressed TCRB transcripts got sequenced, as all isolated RNA was reverse transcribed. Generated by immunoSEQ multiplex PCR, the TCRdb table keeps only in-frame clones and is missing some. The sample holds about 710,000 clones, about 14% seen once. Their target antigens are unknown. Sequenced: naive CD4+ T cells from blood. All receptors derive from a man younger than 35 with type 1 diabetes.

In this sample, this clone turned up a few times. The chain uses TRBV18 and TRBJ2-1; TRBD2 might be the D (6 bases). Germline V gives CDR1 KGHSH, CDR2 LQKENI. The V gene lost 3 bases and the J gene lost 3 bases, with 12 bases spanning the gap. The CDR3 is made up of 15 amino acids. The CDR3 DNA sequence: TGTGCCAGCTCACCGACGACTAGAATCTACAATGAGCAGTTCTTC. Translated: CASSPTTRIYNEQFF.

The chain recombines TRBV6-6 with TRBJ1-5, with D perhaps matching TRBD1 (5 bases). Germline CDR1 reads MNHNY; CDR2 reads SVGAGI (reference sequence). The V and J ends lost 7 bases and 1 base respectively, with 11 bases between them. This CDR3 has 14 amino acids. CDR3 region: CASTQTASNQPQHF. CDR3 bases: TGTGCCAGCACCCAGACAGCCAGCAATCAGCCCCAGCATTTT.

This clone showed up just a few times. This chain uses TRBV5-6 with TRBJ2-5, with D tentatively TRBD1 or TRBD2 (5 bases each). This CDR3 is built from 14 residues. The germline gives CDR1 SGHDT, CDR2 YYEEEE. V was pared by 4 bases and J by 0 bases, with 10 bases between. The CDR3 reads CASSNRDHQETQYF. The DNA of the CDR3 is TGTGCCAGCAGCAACCGGGACCACCAAGAGACCCAGTACTTC.

This clone was counted a few times. This same CDR3 is encoded by further DNA sequences in the sample. The rearrangement joins TRBV5-4 to TRBJ2-5; D gene uncertain. The CDR3 length is 12 residues. Germline assignment: CDR1 SGHNT and CDR2 YYREEE (reference sequence). V lost 1 base to trimming and J lost 2 bases, with 3 bases between them. The CDR3 DNA sequence: TGTGCCAGCAGCTTGCTACAAGAGACCCAGTACTTC. It encodes CASSLLQETQYF.

This clone was picked up a small number of times. The chain employs TRBV18 and TRBJ1-2; D is unclear. The CDR3 totals 14 residues. Trimming left V 2 bases short and J 4 bases short, with 11 bases between. CDR1 KGHSH and CDR2 LQKENI come from the germline V gene. The DNA of the CDR3 is TGTGCCAGCTCACCAGATGGGGTGGGCTATGGCTACACCTTC. It translates to CASSPDGVGYGYTF. The full variable domain, its missing parts supplied by reference TRBV18 and TRBJ1-2, is NAGVMQNPRHLVRRRGQEARLRCSPMKGHSHVYWYRQLPEEGLKFMVYLQKENIIDESGMPKERFSAEFPKEGPSILRIQQVVRGDSAAYFCASSPDGVGYGYTFGSGTRLTVV.

This chain uses TRBV5-1 with TRBJ2-4; tentative D call: TRBD2 (6 bases). This CDR3 contains 16 residues. From germline, CDR1 is SGHRS and CDR2 YFSETQ. The V and J ends lost 2 bases and 1 base respectively, with 13 bases between them. CDR3 protein: CASSLSPGEAKNIQYF. CDR3 nucleotides: TGCGCCAGCAGCTTAAGCCCGGGAGAGGCCAAAAACATTCAGTACTTC.

The chain links TRBV7-6 to TRBJ2-7; perhaps TRBD2 as D (6 bases). Trimming shortened V by 1 base and J by 0 bases, and 10 bases separated the two germline ends. The CDR3 has 15 amino acids. Germline V lookup: CDR1 SGHVS, CDR2 FNYEAQ. The CDR3 nucleotides are TGTGCCAGCAGCTTAGGCTCGACTAGCTCCTACGAGCAGTACTTC. Its protein is CASSLGSTSSYEQYF. Based on the CDR3 plus reference TRBV7-6 and TRBJ2-7, the full variable domain is GAGVSQSPRYKVTKRGQDVALRCDPISGHVSLYWYRQALGQGPEFLTYFNYEAQQDKSGLPNDRFSAERPEGSISTLTIQRTEQRDSAMYRCASSLGSTSSYEQYFGPGTRLTVT.

This clone turned up a few times. The V gene is TRBV4-2, the J gene TRBJ1-1; D is uncertain. Germline V gives CDR1 LGHNA, CDR2 YNFKEQ. With 1 base removed from V and 3 bases from J, the gap between germline ends came to 15 bases. The CDR3 has 16 residues. The CDR3 nucleotides read TGTGCCAGCAGCCAAGTCAATGATCCGCCGTACACTGAAGCTTTCTTT. Translation: CASSQVNDPPYTEAFF.

This clone was observed a handful of times. The chain uses TRBV7-6 and TRBJ2-5, with a possible D match to TRBD1 (6 bases). Per the germline V gene, CDR1 is SGHVS and CDR2 is FNYEAQ. Trimming removed 3 bases from V and 3 bases from J, with 14 bases in between. The CDR3 totals 15 residues. DNA of the CDR3: TGTGCCAGCAGCTTCAGATCGCGGACAGAAGAGACCCAGTACTTC. It encodes CASSFRSRTEETQYF.

The sample holds a few counts of this clone. This chain uses TRBV4-1 with TRBJ2-3, with 8 bases that match TRBD1. The CDR3 sequence is 15 residues long. Germline values: CDR1 MGHRA, CDR2 YSYEKL. V trimming: 2 bases; J trimming: 1 base; junction bases outside the gene matches: 2. The CDR3 sequence: CASSQPGQGTDTQYF. In nucleotides, the CDR3 is TGCGCCAGCAGCCAACCGGGACAGGGCACAGATACGCAGTATTTT.

This clone was seen a few times. V usage is TRBV14 and J usage is TRBJ2-2, with unresolved D. V was clipped by 1 base and J by 5 bases, with 8 bases between them. CDR3 length: 14 amino acids. Looked up from germline, CDR1 is SGHDN and CDR2 is FVKESK. CDR3 in amino acids: CASSQVIQTGELFF. CDR3 bases: TGTGCCAGCAGCCAAGTGATCCAAACCGGGGAGCTGTTTTTT.

This clone has only a few counts. Compared with germline, one end of the junction differs, possibly owing to a read error. The V and J genes are TRBV18 and TRBJ2-2, with 8 bases matching TRBD1. Germline V gene data show CDR1 as KGHSH and CDR2 as LQKENI. The CDR3 totals 19 residues. The CDR3 region is CASSPRTGSTTANIGELFF. DNA for the CDR3: TGTGCCAGCTCACCGCGGACAGGGTCTACAACTGCGAACATCGGGGAGCTGTTTTTT.

This chain connects TRBV5-1 to TRBJ2-5, with D possibly being TRBD1 or TRBD2 (5 bases each). Trimming cost V 0 bases and J 3 bases, with 15 bases left between them. This CDR3 region has 16 residues. Per the germline V gene, CDR1 is SGHRS and CDR2 is YFSETQ. CDR3: CASSLATGRSEETQYF. CDR3 in DNA: TGCGCCAGCAGCTTGGCCACGGGACGGTCGGAAGAGACCCAGTACTTC. The full variable domain, rest sourced from reference TRBV5-1 and TRBJ2-5, is KAGVTQTPRYLIKTRGQQVTLSCSPISGHRSVSWYQQTPGQGLQFLFEYFSETQRNKGNFPGRFSGRQFSNSRSEMNVSTLELGDSALYLCASSLATGRSEETQYFGPGTRLLVL.

This clone was seen only a few times. The chain combines TRBV18 with TRBJ2-7, with 9 bases matching TRBD1. This CDR3 contains 13 residues. Trimming cost V 10 bases and J 6 bases; bases outside gene matches: 10. Looked up from germline, CDR1 is KGHSH and CDR2 is LQKENI. The CDR3 coding sequence is TGTGCCACTCTCTGGGACAGGGTCGGCGAGCAGTACTTC. This sequence encodes CATLWDRVGEQYF.

This rearrangement joins TRBV30 to TRBJ2-7; maybe TRBD2 (7 bases). The germline V gene has CDR1 GTSNPN and CDR2 SVGIG (reference sequence). This CDR3 is 12 amino acids long. The V gene lost 3 bases and the J gene lost 3 bases, with 9 bases spanning the gap. Here the CDR3 DNA reads TGTGCCTGGAGGGGGGGGCGCTACGAGCAGTACTTC. This gives the protein CAWRGGRYEQYF.

Only a few counts were recorded for this clone. The rearrangement joins TRBV18 to TRBJ2-7; D remains unclear. There are 14 residues in the CDR3. The ends were cut back, 4 bases at V and 7 bases at J, with 17 bases in the middle. Germline V gives CDR1 KGHSH, CDR2 LQKENI. CDR3 DNA: TGTGCCAGCTCACGAGGAACCTCTCCGCTGGAGCAGTACTTC. Translated: CASSRGTSPLEQYF.

The rearrangement uses TRBV4-2 and TRBJ2-5; 10 positions match TRBD1. Germline-derived CDR1 and CDR2 are LGHNA and YNFKEQ. Trimming at V came to 0 bases and at J to 2 bases, leaving 12 bases not matched to a gene. This CDR3 spans 19 amino acids. CDR3 coding DNA: TGTGCCAGCAGCCAAGATCCCGGGACAGGGGAGCCCCTGCAAGAGACCCAGTACTTC. Its protein is CASSQDPGTGEPLQETQYF.

This clone was recorded a few times. The chain uses TRBV29-1 and TRBJ2-1, with 7 bases identical to TRBD1. Germline assignment: CDR1 SQVTM and CDR2 ANQGSEA. The CDR3 consists of 13 residues. V was pared by 6 bases and J by 0 bases, with 2 bases of the junction left unmatched. The DNA of the CDR3 is TGCAGCGTCACAGGGGTCTCCTACAATGAGCAGTTCTTC. Its protein product is CSVTGVSYNEQFF.

This rearrangement joins TRBV7-3 to TRBJ1-5, with D hard to call. Germline CDR1 SGHTA, CDR2 FQGTGA. Trimming removed 5 bases at V and 7 bases at J, with 12 bases between. There are 13 residues in the CDR3. The CDR3 sequence: CASSPNVGQPQHF. In DNA form, the CDR3 reads TGTGCCAGCAGCCCAAACGTGGGGCAGCCCCAGCATTTT.

Regarding this clone: The sample holds other DNA sequences that translate to the same CDR3. CDR3 sequence reads: CASSSPGGAKETQYF. CDR3 sequence (DNA): TGTGCCAGCAGTTCCCCGGGGGGGGCGAAAGAGACCCAGTACTTC. V usage is TRBV28 and J usage is TRBJ2-5; the match to TRBD2 covers 8 bases. Germline values: CDR1 MDHEN, CDR2 SYDVKM. There are 15 residues in the CDR3. Trimming at V came to 4 bases and at J to 3 bases, leaving 7 bases not matched to a gene. Complete variable domain (other parts from reference TRBV28 and TRBJ2-5): DVKVTQSSRYLVKRTGEKVFLECVQDMDHENMFWYRQDPGLGLRLIYFSYDVKMKEKGDIPEGYSVSREKKERFSLILESASTNQTSMYLCASSSPGGAKETQYFGPGTRLLVL.

The CDR3 nucleotides are TGTGCCAGCAGTTCCCTGGACAGGGGTCAGCCCCAGCATTTT. Protein sequence: CASSSLDRGQPQHF. The genes are TRBV6-5 and TRBJ1-5, with TRBD1 matching 9 bases. The germline gives CDR1 MNHEY, CDR2 SVGAGI. The J segment lost 6 bases and the V segment lost 4 bases, leaving 4 bases of the junction unmatched. The CDR3 extends over 14 amino acids.

The chain couples TRBV10-3 to TRBJ2-1, with 7 nucleotides matching TRBD2. The CDR3 sequence is 14 residues long. Germline CDR1 ENHRY, CDR2 SYGVKD. J gave up 8 bases and V 9 bases, and 13 bases lay outside the gene matches. DNA of the CDR3: TGTGCCATGACACCGTCGCGGGAGCGAGATGAGCAGTTCTTC. This translates into CAMTPSRERDEQFF.

The chain combines TRBV18 with TRBJ1-2, with unresolved D. V lost 4 bases and J lost 0, with 15 bases in between. Germline assignment: CDR1 KGHSH and CDR2 LQKENI. The CDR3 has 16 amino acids. CDR3 loop: CASSRPLASSNYGYTF. The DNA for the CDR3 is TGTGCCAGCTCACGGCCGTTGGCCTCTTCTAACTATGGCTACACCTTC.

Note on this clone: This CDR3 is also generated by other DNA sequences in the sample. This chain uses TRBV5-4 with TRBJ2-3; D might be TRBD2 (6 bases). Trimming left V 3 bases short and J 2 bases short, with 10 bases between. CDR3 size: 14 residues. CDR1 and CDR2 from the germline V gene are SGHNT and YYREEE (reference sequence). CDR3 protein: CASSSRGATDTQYF. The CDR3 DNA follows: TGTGCCAGCAGCTCGCGCGGGGCCACAGATACGCAGTATTTT.

V is TRBV5-4 and J is TRBJ2-3; unclear D gene. Per the germline V gene, CDR1 is SGHNT and CDR2 is YYREEE (reference sequence). This CDR3 has 13 amino acids. The V end was cut by 3 bases, the J end by 4 bases, with 9 bases between. The DNA for the CDR3 is TGTGCCAGCAGCTCACAGCAGGCAGATACGCAGTATTTT. Amino acids: CASSSQQADTQYF.

The chain links TRBV20-1 to TRBJ1-6, with D perhaps matching TRBD1 (5 bases). Per germline, CDR1 DFQATT and CDR2 SNEGSKA (reference sequence). CDR3 size: 11 residues. The germline V and J ends were trimmed by 1 base and 19 bases, with 14 bases remaining between them. In DNA, the CDR3 is TGCAGTGCTAGAGGTGGGGGGACGGGGCACTTT. Translated, it gives CSARGGGTGHF.

This chain links TRBV5-1 with TRBJ2-1, with D maybe TRBD1 (6 bases). Deletions cut 0 bases from V and 6 bases from J, with 10 bases between. This CDR3 has 14 residues. Germline lookup yields CDR1 SGHRS and CDR2 YFSETQ. CDR3 protein: CASSLGNRANEQFF. The CDR3 bases are TGCGCCAGCAGCTTGGGGAACAGGGCCAATGAGCAGTTCTTC.